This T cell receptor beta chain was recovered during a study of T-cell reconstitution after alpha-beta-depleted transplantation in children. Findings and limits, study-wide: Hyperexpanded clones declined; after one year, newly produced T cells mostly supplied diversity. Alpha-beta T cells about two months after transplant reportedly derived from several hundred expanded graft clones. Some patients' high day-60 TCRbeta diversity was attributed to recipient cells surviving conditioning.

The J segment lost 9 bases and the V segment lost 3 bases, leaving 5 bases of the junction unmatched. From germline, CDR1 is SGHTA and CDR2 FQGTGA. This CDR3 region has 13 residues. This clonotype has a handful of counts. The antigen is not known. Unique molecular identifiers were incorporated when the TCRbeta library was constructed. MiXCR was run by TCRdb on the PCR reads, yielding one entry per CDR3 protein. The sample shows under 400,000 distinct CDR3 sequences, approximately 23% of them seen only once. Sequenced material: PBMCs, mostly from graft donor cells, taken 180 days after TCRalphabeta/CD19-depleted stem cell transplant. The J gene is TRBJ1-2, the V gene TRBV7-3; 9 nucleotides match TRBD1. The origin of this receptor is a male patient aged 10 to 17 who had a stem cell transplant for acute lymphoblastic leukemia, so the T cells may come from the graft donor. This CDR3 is CASSFGTGYSYTF. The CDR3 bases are TGTGCCAGCAGCTTTGGGACAGGGTATAGCTACACCTTC.